This entry is about one T cell receptor beta chain. The length of the CDR3 is 11 residues. Trimming shortened V by 5 bases and J by 2 bases, and 4 bases separated the two germline ends. The germline CDR1 and CDR2 sequences are SEHNR and FQNEAQ (reference sequence). PCR involved 60 Vbeta and 13 Jbeta primers. Data came from immunoSEQ multiplex PCR; TCRdb stores just in-frame clones and leaves some out. The sample yields about 110,000 clones, roughly 80% seen once. This sample was taken from a study of cytomegalovirus exposure and HLA in healthy donors. The chain has TRBV7-9 and TRBJ2-7; D call uncertain. The sequence derives from a man aged 25-45 years in good health and CMV-seropositive. Sequences were obtained from PBMCs. The CDR3 sequence is CASSAAYEQYF. The DNA for the CDR3 is TGTGCCAGCAGCGCGGCCTACGAGCAGTACTTC. Supplemented by reference TRBV7-9 and TRBJ2-7, the full variable domain reads DTGVSQNPRHKITKRGQNVTFRCDPISEHNRLYWYRQTLGQGPEFLTYFQNEAQLEKSRLLSDRFSAERPKGSFSTLEIQRTEQGDSAMYLCASSAAYEQYFGPGTRLTVT.